The rows below give T cell receptor beta chains drawn from one sample of a study of blood T cell repertoires in COVID-19. The table came from immunoSEQ multiplex PCR; TCRdb's copy has only in-frame clones and leaves some out. The data show around 170,000 clones, approximately 84% seen once. Sequences were obtained from peripheral blood. The receptors were gathered from a woman of 80 years or more with acute or convalescent COVID-19. The CDR3 runs from the conserved cysteine through the conserved F or W. The D gene is left open where the match is weak. Not every row has a clone size; where given, it reads once, few, many or a size class.

DNA,CDR3,size,V,D,J
TGTGCCAGCAGCCCCCCCAGACAGAGTCTGACTGAAGCTTTCTTT,CASSPPRQSLTEAFF,.,TRBV4-2,.,TRBJ1-1
TGTGCCAGCAGCCAGGGAGGGGATGGCTACACCTTC,CASSQGGDGYTF,.,TRBV14,.,TRBJ1-2
TGTGCCTGGAGTGTAGGAGGGAATCAGCCCCAGCATTTT,CAWSVGGNQPQHF,few,TRBV30,.,TRBJ1-5
TGTGCCAGCAGAGTGATAGCGGGAGGTGAGCAGTTCTTC,CASRVIAGGEQFF,few,TRBV6-5,TRBD2,TRBJ2-1
TGTGCCACCAGTGATGACAGCAGCTCGAGAAACACCATATATTTT,CATSDDSSSRNTIYF,.,TRBV24-1,.,TRBJ1-3
TGTGCCAGCAGCCCTTGGACTAGCGGGAATGAGCAGTTCTTC,CASSPWTSGNEQFF,.,TRBV28,TRBD2,TRBJ2-1
TGTGCCAGCAGCTCCCGGGACTATCATGAGACCCAGTACTTC,CASSSRDYHETQYF,.,TRBV5-4,TRBD2,TRBJ2-5
TGTGCCAGCAAGGAGGGTACCGGGGAGCTGTTTTTT,CASKEGTGELFF,.,TRBV12-3/TRBV12-4,.,TRBJ2-2
TGTGCCAGCTCACCAGACTCCACCGGGGAGCTGTTTTTT,CASSPDSTGELFF,.,TRBV18,.,TRBJ2-2
TGTGCCAGCAGCTTGGCCGGACAGAGGGCCGGAAACACCATATATTTT,CASSLAGQRAGNTIYF,few,TRBV5-4,.,TRBJ1-3
TGTGCCAGCAGCCGGCGGGCAGGGGGCTCGAACACCGGGGAGCTGTTTTTT,CASSRRAGGSNTGELFF,.,TRBV14,TRBD1,TRBJ2-2
TGTGCCTGGAGTGTAGAGCGGGGGAGCACAGATACGCAGTATTTT,CAWSVERGSTDTQYF,.,TRBV30,TRBD2,TRBJ2-3
TGTGCCAGCAACCACTTACAGGCGAATAATGAAAAACTGTTTTTT,CASNHLQANNEKLFF,.,TRBV5-5,.,TRBJ1-4
TGCAGTGCTAGTAATCCCGATGACAGGGTTGCTCAGCCCCAGCATTTT,CSASNPDDRVAQPQHF,.,TRBV20-1,TRBD1,TRBJ1-5
TGTGCCAGCAGCTTCTATGACAGTCCCCGCTACACCTTC,CASSFYDSPRYTF,.,TRBV7-2,.,TRBJ1-2
TGTGCCAGCAGTGACTCGAGTACCTACACTGAAGCTTTCTTT,CASSDSSTYTEAFF,.,TRBV6-4,.,TRBJ1-1
TGCAGCGTTGAGGAGAAAGCTGAAGCTTTCTTT,CSVEEKAEAFF,once,TRBV29-1,.,TRBJ1-1
TGCGCCAGCAGCCCGTCAACCGGGACAGGGTACGAGCAGTACTTC,CASSPSTGTGYEQYF,.,TRBV5-1,TRBD1,TRBJ2-7
TGTGCCAGTAGTATCCCCAGCGGGGGGCACACCGGGGAGCTGTTTTTT,CASSIPSGGHTGELFF,.,TRBV19,TRBD2,TRBJ2-2
TGCGCCAGCAGCTTGGAATTGGGTGAGGGACAGCCCCAGCATTTT,CASSLELGEGQPQHF,few,TRBV5-1,.,TRBJ1-5
TGCGCCAGCAGCCCTTTCAGGGGCCGCATGGACACCCAGTACTTC,CASSPFRGRMDTQYF,few,TRBV4-1,.,TRBJ2-5
TGTGCCAGCAGCCCGGGGACTAGCGGGCAGACAGATACGCAGTATTTT,CASSPGTSGQTDTQYF,.,TRBV11-3,TRBD2,TRBJ2-3